The 28 T cell receptor beta chains given below trace back to one sample, sequenced in a study of blood T cell repertoires in COVID-19. Profiling relied on immunoSEQ multiplex PCR, and the TCRdb table lists in-frame clones only, not all of them. This table holds 190,000 or so clones, about nine tenths found once. The material sequenced was peripheral blood. The receptors were gathered from a woman in her sixties or seventies with acute or convalescent COVID-19.

This clone was recorded a few times. This chain connects TRBV18 to TRBJ2-1, with 12 nucleotides matching TRBD2. The CDR3 length is 15 residues. Germline values: CDR1 KGHSH, CDR2 LQKENI. J gave up 8 bases and V 8 bases, and 10 bases lay outside the gene matches. The CDR3 here is CASTITSGGSDEQFF. In DNA form, the CDR3 reads TGTGCCAGCACTATTACTAGCGGGGGGTCGGATGAGCAGTTCTTC.

The chain joins TRBV5-1 to TRBJ2-7; 9 bases fit TRBD1. Germline-derived CDR1 and CDR2 are SGHRS and YFSETQ. The CDR3 covers 15 residues. The V segment lost 4 bases and the J segment 2 bases; nucleotides outside the gene matches: 7. CDR3 protein: CASSRTGGHPYEQYF. CDR3 DNA sequence: TGCGCCAGCAGCCGAACAGGGGGCCACCCCTACGAGCAGTACTTC.

V gene TRBV14 combines with J gene TRBJ2-2, with a tentative D call TRBD1 (6 bases). Germline V CDR1 and CDR2: SGHDN, FVKESK. This CDR3 region has 18 residues. The germline V and J ends were trimmed by 0 bases and 1 base, with 15 bases remaining between them. The CDR3 DNA follows: TGTGCCAGCAGCCAAGACGGTACAGGGCTTGGGAACACCGGGGAGCTGTTTTTT. This translates into CASSQDGTGLGNTGELFF.

The V and J genes are TRBV5-1 and TRBJ2-3; the D is unclear. CDR3 length: 15 amino acids. V was clipped by 0 bases and J by 6 bases, with 14 bases between them. Germline CDR1 reads SGHRS; CDR2 reads YFSETQ. This CDR3 reads CASSLALGPYDTQYF. CDR3 coding DNA: TGCGCCAGCAGCTTGGCCTTGGGCCCGTATGATACGCAGTATTTT.

The chain is built from TRBV3-1 (or the pseudogene TRBV3-2) and TRBJ2-1, with D maybe TRBD2 (6 bases). This CDR3 is 14 amino acids long. The V gene's germline CDR1 is LGHDT and CDR2 YNNKEL (reference sequence). Trimming shortened V by 2 bases and J by 10 bases, and 15 bases separated the two germline ends. The CDR3 spells CASSQPGLQREQFF. In nucleotides, the CDR3 is TGTGCCAGCAGCCAACCGGGACTCCAGCGGGAGCAGTTCTTC.

The chain is built from TRBV6-5 and TRBJ1-2, with 8 positions matching TRBD1. This CDR3 spans 14 amino acids. J gave up 3 bases and V 6 bases, and 6 bases lay outside the gene matches. Germline loops: CDR1 MNHEY, CDR2 SVGAGI. CDR3 nucleotides: TGTGCCAGCAGCGGACAGGGCCGCGACTATGGCTACACCTTC. Its translation is CASSGQGRDYGYTF.

The chain employs TRBV5-1 and TRBJ1-1; possible D gene TRBD1, 5 bases. The CDR3 length is 14 residues. Per the germline V gene, CDR1 is SGHRS and CDR2 is YFSETQ. Deletions cut 4 bases from V and 1 base from J, with 11 bases between. The CDR3 bases are TGCGCCAGCAGCCGCCAGGGCCGGAACACTGAAGCTTTCTTT. This encodes CASSRQGRNTEAFF.

CDR3 protein: CASSVEFGENYGYTF. For the CDR3, the DNA is TGTGCCAGCAGTGTGGAGTTTGGAGAAAACTATGGCTACACCTTC. The gene calls are TRBV6-4 and TRBJ1-2; D gene unclear. V gave up 4 bases and J gave up 2 bases, with 14 bases separating them. Germline lookup yields CDR1 MRHNA and CDR2 SNTAGT. The CDR3 is 15 residues long.

This chain joins TRBV3-1 (or the pseudogene TRBV3-2) and TRBJ2-3; 7 bases match TRBD1. The CDR3 runs 13 residues. Germline CDR1 and CDR2: LGHDT and YNNKEL (reference sequence). With V trimmed by 4 bases and J by 4 bases, 2 bases remained unmatched. CDR3 nucleotides: TGTGCCAGCAGCCGACAGGGCGCAGATACGCAGTATTTT. Translation: CASSRQGADTQYF.

This chain joins TRBV9 and TRBJ2-7, with TRBD1 identical over 7 bases. The germline gives CDR1 SGDLS, CDR2 YYNGEE. The CDR3 has 14 amino acids. Germline trimming cut 4 bases from V and 7 bases from J; bases unmatched to any gene: 11. The CDR3 sequence is CASSFRDSTTEQYF. CDR3 DNA sequence: TGTGCCAGCAGCTTCCGGGACAGTACTACGGAGCAGTACTTC.

Concerning this clone itself: This sample also contains other DNA sequences that code for the same CDR3. The rearrangement links TRBV18 to TRBJ2-2, with 9 bases fitting TRBD1. The CDR3 loop spans 15 amino acids. The germline gives CDR1 KGHSH, CDR2 LQKENI. V shed 3 bases, J shed 2 bases, and the junction held 1 base outside the gene matches. The CDR3: CASSPGQGNTGELFF. The CDR3 nucleotides are TGTGCCAGCTCACCGGGACAGGGTAACACCGGGGAGCTGTTTTTT.

J is TRBJ2-4 and V is TRBV7-9; D is uncertain. This CDR3 is 13 amino acids long. Looked up from germline, CDR1 is SEHNR and CDR2 is FQNEAQ (reference sequence). Between the trimmed V and J ends, which lost 0 bases and 10 bases, there was a span of 10 bases. CDR3 in DNA: TGTGCCAGCAGCTTAGCGGGCTCTTTGATTCAGTACTTC. This sequence encodes CASSLAGSLIQYF.

This chain joins TRBV28 and TRBJ1-3; the D gene is possibly TRBD1 (5 bases). The CDR3 extends over 17 amino acids. Per the germline V gene, CDR1 is MDHEN and CDR2 is SYDVKM. Trimming removed 2 bases at V and 0 bases at J, with 14 bases between. The DNA of the CDR3 is TGTGCCAGCAGTTTAAGGGGAGGTCCCCACTCTGGAAACACCATATATTTT. Its protein is CASSLRGGPHSGNTIYF.

The chain is built from TRBV18 and TRBJ2-7; TRBD2 aligns across 7 bases. Germline CDR1 and CDR2: KGHSH and LQKENI. This CDR3 comprises 16 residues. Trimming removed 3 bases from V and 1 base from J; junction bases left unmatched: 9. This CDR3 is CASSPLWAGGSYEQYF. The CDR3 DNA reads TGTGCCAGCTCACCCCTTTGGGCCGGGGGGTCCTACGAGCAGTACTTC.

The chain employs TRBV7-9 and TRBJ1-2; 10 nucleotides agree with TRBD1. V was clipped by 5 bases and J by 5 bases; unmatched bases: 5. The germline CDR1 and CDR2 sequences are SEHNR and FQNEAQ (reference sequence). The CDR3 has 14 amino acids. In DNA form, the CDR3 reads TGTGCCAGCAGCGCAGGGACAGGGGAATATGGCTACACCTTC. It codes for CASSAGTGEYGYTF.

The V and J genes are TRBV14 and TRBJ2-5; 7 bases fit TRBD2. With 4 bases clipped from V and 2 bases from J, the junction kept 10 bases outside the gene matches. Germline loops: CDR1 SGHDN, CDR2 FVKESK. The length of the CDR3 is 16 residues. CDR3 sequence reads: CASSLRLAGGQETQYF. CDR3 coding DNA: TGTGCCAGCAGCCTACGACTAGCAGGCGGGCAAGAGACCCAGTACTTC.

The V and J genes are TRBV7-2 and TRBJ1-1, with D unresolved. Trimming shortened V by 6 bases and J by 4 bases, and 18 bases separated the two germline ends. The CDR3 is 15 amino acids. Germline lookup yields CDR1 SGHTA and CDR2 FQGNSA. The CDR3 spells CASRKEAGMGTEAFF. As DNA, the CDR3 is TGTGCCAGCAGAAAAGAAGCGGGAATGGGCACTGAAGCTTTCTTT.

The chain employs TRBV19 and TRBJ2-5, with TRBD2 matching 10 bases. There are 16 residues in the CDR3. From germline, CDR1 is LNHDA and CDR2 SQIVND (reference sequence). V lost 1 base and J lost 2; bases outside the gene matches: 4. The CDR3 is CASSIGLAGGQETQYF. CDR3 bases: TGTGCCAGTAGTATAGGCTTAGCGGGGGGTCAAGAGACCCAGTACTTC.

Turning to this clone: This specimen includes other DNA sequences encoding the same CDR3. The chain recombines TRBV4-1 with TRBJ2-7; TRBD2 might be the D (6 bases). V lost 4 bases, J lost 0 bases, and 10 bases lay in between. Germline assignment: CDR1 MGHRA and CDR2 YSYEKL. The CDR3 loop spans 14 amino acids. The CDR3 region has the DNA TGCGCCAGCAGCCGGGACTCCAGCTCCTACGAGCAGTACTTC. Protein: CASSRDSSSYEQYF.

V usage is TRBV19 and J usage is TRBJ1-1, with no clear D. The V gene's germline CDR1 is LNHDA and CDR2 SQIVND (reference sequence). This CDR3 contains 15 residues. The V end was cut by 0 bases, the J end by 2 bases, with 10 bases between. The CDR3 nucleotides read TGTGCCAGTAGTATAGATCGCACAGCAAACACTGAAGCTTTCTTT. It codes for CASSIDRTANTEAFF. Drawing the rest from reference TRBV19 and TRBJ1-1, the complete variable domain is DGGITQSPKYLFRKEGQNVTLSCEQNLNHDAMYWYRQDPGQGLRLIYYSQIVNDFQKGDIAEGYSVSREKKESFPLTVTSAQKNPTAFYLCASSIDRTANTEAFFGQGTRLTVV.

This sequence joins TRBV19 and TRBJ2-2; D possibly corresponds to TRBD1 (5 bases). The CDR3 contains 16 residues. CDR1 and CDR2 (germline): LNHDA, SQIVND (reference sequence). V was pared by 9 bases and J by 5 bases, with 22 bases between. The CDR3 here is CASGIRGRAATGELFF. The DNA of the CDR3 is TGTGCCAGCGGTATTAGGGGCAGGGCGGCAACCGGGGAGCTGTTTTTT. The entire variable domain, with the rest obtained from reference TRBV19 and TRBJ2-2, is as follows: DGGITQSPKYLFRKEGQNVTLSCEQNLNHDAMYWYRQDPGQGLRLIYYSQIVNDFQKGDIAEGYSVSREKKESFPLTVTSAQKNPTAFYLCASGIRGRAATGELFFGEGSRLTVL.

The chain is built from TRBV4-1 and TRBJ1-1; D is ambiguous. CDR1 and CDR2 (germline): MGHRA, YSYEKL. This CDR3 spans 18 amino acids. V lost 4 bases and J lost 0, with 21 bases in between. CDR3 loop: CASSLKTMAPRLNTEAFF. Written as DNA, the CDR3 is TGCGCCAGCAGCCTCAAAACAATGGCCCCAAGATTGAACACTGAAGCTTTCTTT.

The chain links TRBV10-2 to TRBJ2-3; TRBD1 matches 7 bases. Trimming took 6 bases from V and 3 from J; bases not matched to a gene: 6. This CDR3 contains 14 residues. Germline V gene sequence: CDR1 WSHSY, CDR2 SAAADI. The CDR3 loop is CASRATGLTDTQYF. CDR3 sequence (DNA): TGCGCCAGCAGGGCGACAGGGTTAACAGATACGCAGTATTTT.

The CDR3 is CASSLNRDRGAGNQPQHF. The CDR3 nucleotides are TGTGCCAGCAGCTTAAACCGGGACAGGGGGGCGGGCAATCAGCCCCAGCATTTT. V usage is TRBV7-9 and J usage is TRBJ1-5; 11 bases agree with TRBD1. Germline V gene lookup returns CDR1 SEHNR and CDR2 FQNEAQ (reference sequence). With 2 bases clipped from V and 2 bases from J, the junction kept 8 bases outside the gene matches. The CDR3 runs to 18 residues.

This sequence joins TRBV29-1 and TRBJ2-7, with D maybe TRBD2 (6 bases). The CDR3 sequence is 15 residues long. Between the trimmed V and J ends, which lost 6 bases and 4 bases, there was a span of 22 bases. Germline CDR1 reads SQVTM; CDR2 reads ANQGSEA. The CDR3 spells CSVEGTADTPYEQYF. The CDR3 nucleotides are TGCAGCGTCGAGGGGACTGCCGACACCCCATACGAGCAGTACTTC.

This clone has just one count. The CDR3 DNA sequence: TGTGCCAGCCAGAGGGTTGCGGGCGTCGTTAACACTGAAGCTTTCTTT. It yields the protein CASQRVAGVVNTEAFF. The chain employs TRBV5-5 and TRBJ1-1; no clear D. Germline assignment: CDR1 SGHKS and CDR2 YYEKEE (reference sequence). The CDR3 spans 16 residues. Trimming left V 7 bases short and J 2 bases short, with 21 bases between.

The chain has TRBV5-1 and TRBJ1-1; 7 nucleotides agree with TRBD1. V lost 5 bases to trimming and J lost 4 bases; unmatched junction nucleotides: 8. This CDR3 comprises 14 residues. Looked up from germline, CDR1 is SGHRS and CDR2 is YFSETQ. CDR3 coding DNA: TGCGCCAGCAGGACAGGGCTTCCCCCCACTGAAGCTTTCTTT. It encodes CASRTGLPPTEAFF.

V gene TRBV2 combines with J gene TRBJ2-7; 7 bases match TRBD2. V gave up 1 base and J gave up 4 bases; unmatched junction bases: 10. The CDR3 consists of 16 residues. Germline assignment: CDR1 SNHLY and CDR2 FYNNEI. The DNA for the CDR3 is TGTGCCAGCAGTGAAGTGTTGGGGGGGACCAGGTACGAGCAGTACTTC. Encoded protein: CASSEVLGGTRYEQYF.